This TCR beta chain was sequenced during a study of T-cell reconstitution after alpha-beta-depleted transplantation in children. Points from the study as a whole: T-cell counts and diversity were attributed mostly to newly produced T cells one year after transplant. In some patients, recipient T cells and intrathymic progenitors surviving conditioning explained high day-60 diversity. Reportedly, only several hundred clones from non-depleted graft cells drove alpha-beta T-cell counts at about two months.

The TCRbeta library was prepared with unique molecular identifiers. Each CDR3 protein gets one entry after TCRdb re-called the PCR reads with MiXCR. The sample shows more than 100,000 distinct CDR3 sequences, under 30% of them seen only once. The sample holds many counts of this clonotype. The antigen remains undetermined. The CDR3 covers 14 residues. V dropped 1 base and J dropped 6; count of bases not matched to a gene: 8. The germline V gene has CDR1 DFQATT and CDR2 SNEGSKA (reference sequence). The material was PBMCs, mostly from graft donor cells, obtained 180 days after TCRalphabeta/CD19-depleted stem cell transplant. This chain links TRBV20-1 with TRBJ2-7; 8 nucleotides match TRBD2. The receptor comes from a male patient aged 2-15 years who had a stem cell transplant for chronic granulomatous disease, so the T cells may come from the graft donor. The CDR3 coding sequence is TGCAGTGCTAGAGGGACTAGCAAAGGGGCCGAGCAGTACTTC. Translation gives CSARGTSKGAEQYF.